This TCR beta chain appears in the sequencing data of a study of T cells in localized non-small cell lung cancer. Study-level results: There was higher T cell clonality in uninvolved adjacent lung than in tumor, and it was highest there. Longer overall survival accompanied higher blood T cell density. It remains possible that heterogeneity exists, since only one tumor region was sequenced. For the top 100 tumor clones, a median approximately 59 also appeared in adjacent lung.

The CDR3 runs to 17 residues. J gave up 3 bases and V 2 bases, and 9 bases lay outside the gene matches. In germline, CDR1 is MGHDK, CDR2 SYGVNS. TCRdb keeps only in-frame clones here, not all; method: immunoSEQ multiplex PCR. The sample consists of 30,000 to 35,000 clones, about 90% of them appearing once. As to this clone: Its antigen is unknown.

Sequenced here: peripheral blood, sampled before any cancer treatment. The TCR sequence derives from a woman aged 40-69 years with stage I lung adenocarcinoma. The chain recombines TRBV25-1 with TRBJ2-3; 9 nucleotides match TRBD2. CDR3 bases: TGTGCCAGCAGTGAAGCAGGGAGCGGGGGGTGGACAGATACGCAGTATTTT. Amino acid sequence: CASSEAGSGGWTDTQYF.